This TCR beta chain was sequenced for a study of a mutant IDH1 vaccine in newly diagnosed glioma (dated by TCRdb to 2020 to 2023). Regarding the complete study: Eight vaccinations were administered to patients in weeks 1, 3, 5, 7, 11, 15, 19 and 23, corresponding to visits V03 through V10. Of the 25 to 40 patients who were treated, approximately 60% were male and approximately 40% were female, and the mean age was approximately 40 years. Prior to enrollment, patients had been given standard therapy consisting of radiotherapy alone, temozolomide alone, or radiochemotherapy with temozolomide, with the combination given to most patients. Peripheral blood was drawn at six visits: V03 (baseline), V05, V07, V10, V12 and V13. Vaccination began 4-6 weeks after radiotherapy alone, or alongside temozolomide cycles in the chemotherapy-containing groups. Longitudinal TCRB deep sequencing was performed for roughly 27 treated patients wherever samples were available for exploratory analyses.

This clone has a single count. Its specific antigen is unknown. Base qualities are not at hand, and no much larger clone is one base apart. Study-wide findings and limitations: Availability determined which PBMC samples were chosen for TCRB deep sequencing. Immune responses induced by the vaccine were seen in approximately 93% of patients across multiple MHC alleles. No apparent relationship was observed between pseudoprogression and alterations in the top peripheral T cell clonotypes detected by TCRB sequencing. According to the authors, sample limitations meant that analyses of patient blood samples could not be reproduced.

This specimen's time point label, interpreted: week 23, last vaccination. Each vaccine dose was 300 ug of a 20-mer mutant IDH1 peptide in Montanide, given subcutaneously with topical imiquimod. Donors had newly diagnosed WHO grade 3 or 4 IDH1-mutant astrocytomas with loss of nuclear ATRX. The samples were drawn from NOA16, a multicentre, single-arm, open-label phase I trial in Germany that tested a mutant IDH1 peptide vaccine in humans for the first time. Genomic DNA for TCRB sequencing was extracted from EDTA blood using the DNeasy Blood and Tissue Kit. Preparation of the library involved the immunoSEQ multiplex PCR assay. Rearranged TCR beta chain sequences were amplified with the hsTCRB Kit following the manufacturer's protocol. Sequencing of TCRB libraries was carried out on an Illumina MiSeq. As for the original processing: The proprietary platform of the kit vendor was used for demultiplexing, trimming and gene mapping. TCRdb retrieved this table from immuneACCESS and kept in-frame rearrangements only. Not all clones are present; in checked studies, unresolved V genes account for under half, and no reason is known for the remainder. Clone size and the V and J calls come from that table; the DNA yielded D and trimming. Across this sample there are 40,000 to 50,000 clones, with approximately 72% seen only once. The ten biggest clones cover 4% to 6.5% of the sample.

According to the germline V gene, CDR1 reads SGHRS and CDR2 reads YFSETQ. From the cysteine through the phenylalanine, the CDR3 covers 15 amino acids. Just the 45-base CDR3 DNA is kept, in frame starting at base 1. The trim is 4 bases for V and 1 base for J, with a gap of 12 bases between the germline ends. The TCR sequence derives from a man aged 45-60 years with glioma. Source: PBMCs, taken from a glioma patient whose treatment included an IDH1 peptide vaccine. The V gene is TRBV5-1 and the J gene is TRBJ2-1; TRBD2 is a weak D gene call, 6 bases matching. The base sequence is TGCGCCAGCAGCCCCCCCCGGGAGTCCTACAATGAGCAGTTCTTC. Translation gives CASSPPRESYNEQFF.